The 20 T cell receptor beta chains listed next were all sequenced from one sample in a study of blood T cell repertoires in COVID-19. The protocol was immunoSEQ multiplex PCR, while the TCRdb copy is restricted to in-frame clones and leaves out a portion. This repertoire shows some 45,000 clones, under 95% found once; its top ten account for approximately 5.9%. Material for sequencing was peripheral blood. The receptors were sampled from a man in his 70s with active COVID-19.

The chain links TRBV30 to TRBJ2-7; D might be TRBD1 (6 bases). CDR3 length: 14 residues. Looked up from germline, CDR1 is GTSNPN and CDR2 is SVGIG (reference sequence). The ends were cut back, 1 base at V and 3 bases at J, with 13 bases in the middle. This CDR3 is CAWSDQDSRYEQYF. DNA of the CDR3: TGTGCCTGGAGTGATCAGGACAGCCGCTACGAGCAGTACTTC.

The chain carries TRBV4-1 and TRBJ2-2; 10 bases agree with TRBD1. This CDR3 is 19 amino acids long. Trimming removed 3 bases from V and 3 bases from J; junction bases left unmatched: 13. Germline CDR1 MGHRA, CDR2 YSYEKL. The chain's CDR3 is CASSQRGRQGAKDTGELFF. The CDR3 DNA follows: TGCGCCAGCAGCCAGCGGGGTAGACAGGGGGCGAAGGACACCGGGGAGCTGTTTTTT.

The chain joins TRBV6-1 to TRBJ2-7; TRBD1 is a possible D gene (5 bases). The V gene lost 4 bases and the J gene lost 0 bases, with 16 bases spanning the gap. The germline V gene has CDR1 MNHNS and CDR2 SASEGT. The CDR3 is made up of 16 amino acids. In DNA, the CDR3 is TGTGCCAGCAGTGGAGACGGACACTACACCTCCTACGAGCAGTACTTC. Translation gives CASSGDGHYTSYEQYF.

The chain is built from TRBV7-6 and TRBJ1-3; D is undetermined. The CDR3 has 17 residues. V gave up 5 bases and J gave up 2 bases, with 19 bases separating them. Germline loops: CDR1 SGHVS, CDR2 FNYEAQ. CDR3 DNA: TGTGCCAGCAGCCCCACCTCCAGTATCGGGACTGGAAACACCATATATTTT. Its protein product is CASSPTSSIGTGNTIYF.

Here the CDR3 reads CASSLGQNYGYTF. The CDR3 DNA is TGTGCCAGCAGCTTAGGACAGAACTATGGCTACACCTTC. The rearrangement uses TRBV7-9 and TRBJ1-2, with D possibly matching TRBD1 (5 bases). V lost 1 base and J 2 bases, leaving 5 bases between the germline ends. The CDR3 loop spans 13 amino acids. Germline CDR1 is SEHNR and CDR2 is FQNEAQ (reference sequence).

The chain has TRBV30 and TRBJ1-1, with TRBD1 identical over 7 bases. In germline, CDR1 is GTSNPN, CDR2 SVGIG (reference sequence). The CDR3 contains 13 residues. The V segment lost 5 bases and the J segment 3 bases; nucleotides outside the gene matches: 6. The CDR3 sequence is CAWGGQAYTEAFF. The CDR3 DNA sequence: TGTGCCTGGGGCGGACAGGCTTACACTGAAGCTTTCTTT. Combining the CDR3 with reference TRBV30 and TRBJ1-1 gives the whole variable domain SQTIHQWPATLVQPVGSPLSLECTVEGTSNPNLYWYRQAAGRGLQLLFYSVGIGQISSEVPQNLSASRPQDRQFILSSKKLLLSDSGFYLCAWGGQAYTEAFFGQGTRLTVV.

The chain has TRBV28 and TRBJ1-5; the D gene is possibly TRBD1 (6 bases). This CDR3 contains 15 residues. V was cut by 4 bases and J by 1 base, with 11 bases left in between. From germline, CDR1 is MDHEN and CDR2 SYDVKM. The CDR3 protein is CASSSADRSNQPQHF. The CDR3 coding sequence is TGTGCCAGCAGTTCCGCCGACAGGAGCAATCAGCCCCAGCATTTT.

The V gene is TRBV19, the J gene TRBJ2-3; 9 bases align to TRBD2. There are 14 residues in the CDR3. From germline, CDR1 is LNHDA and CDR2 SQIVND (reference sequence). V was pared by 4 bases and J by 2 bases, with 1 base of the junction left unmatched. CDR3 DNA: TGTGCCAGTAGTAAGGGACTAGCCACAGATACGCAGTATTTT. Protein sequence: CASSKGLATDTQYF.

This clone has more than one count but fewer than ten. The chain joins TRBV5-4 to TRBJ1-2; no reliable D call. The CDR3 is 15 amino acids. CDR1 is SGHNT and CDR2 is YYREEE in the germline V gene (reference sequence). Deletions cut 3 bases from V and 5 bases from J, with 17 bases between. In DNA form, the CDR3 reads TGTGCCAGCAGCTCCGCACTCACAGTATCATATGGCTACACCTTC. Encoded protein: CASSSALTVSYGYTF.

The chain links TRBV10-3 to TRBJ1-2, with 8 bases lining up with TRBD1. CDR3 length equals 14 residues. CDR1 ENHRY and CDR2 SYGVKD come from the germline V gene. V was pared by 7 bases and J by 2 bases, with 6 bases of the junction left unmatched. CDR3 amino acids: CAITTGDRNYGYTF. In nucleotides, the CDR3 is TGTGCCATCACTACCGGGGACAGGAACTATGGCTACACCTTC.

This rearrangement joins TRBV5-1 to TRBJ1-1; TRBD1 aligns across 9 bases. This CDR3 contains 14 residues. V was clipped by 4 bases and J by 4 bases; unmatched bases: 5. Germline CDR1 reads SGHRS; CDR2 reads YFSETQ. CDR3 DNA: TGCGCCAGCAGCCTACAGGGGGCCAGCACTGAAGCTTTCTTT. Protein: CASSLQGASTEAFF.

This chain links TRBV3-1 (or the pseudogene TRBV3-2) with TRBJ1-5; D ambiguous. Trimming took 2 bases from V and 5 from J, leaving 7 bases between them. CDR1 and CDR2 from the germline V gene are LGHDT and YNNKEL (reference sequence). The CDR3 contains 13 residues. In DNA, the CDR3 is TGTGCCAGCAGCCAAACGGGAGATCAGCCCCAGCATTTT. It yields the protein CASSQTGDQPQHF.

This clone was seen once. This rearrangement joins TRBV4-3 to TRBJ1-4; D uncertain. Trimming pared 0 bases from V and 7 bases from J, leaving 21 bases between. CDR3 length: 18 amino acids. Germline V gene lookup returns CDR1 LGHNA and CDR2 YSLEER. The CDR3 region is CASSQDLVAGNRVEKLFF. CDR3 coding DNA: TGCGCCAGCAGCCAAGATTTAGTAGCGGGGAATCGGGTTGAAAAACTGTTTTTT.

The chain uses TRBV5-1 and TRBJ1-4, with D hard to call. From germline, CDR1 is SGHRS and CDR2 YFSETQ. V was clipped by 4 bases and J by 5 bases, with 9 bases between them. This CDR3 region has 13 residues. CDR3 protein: CASSLRGNEKLFF. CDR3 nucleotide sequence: TGCGCCAGCAGCCTACGAGGGAATGAAAAACTGTTTTTT.

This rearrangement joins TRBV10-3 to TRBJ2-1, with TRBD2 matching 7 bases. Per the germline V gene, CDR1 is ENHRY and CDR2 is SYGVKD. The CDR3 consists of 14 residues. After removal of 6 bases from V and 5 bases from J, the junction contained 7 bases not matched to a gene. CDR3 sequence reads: CAISGGTRDNEQFF. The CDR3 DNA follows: TGTGCCATCAGCGGGGGGACTCGGGACAATGAGCAGTTCTTC.

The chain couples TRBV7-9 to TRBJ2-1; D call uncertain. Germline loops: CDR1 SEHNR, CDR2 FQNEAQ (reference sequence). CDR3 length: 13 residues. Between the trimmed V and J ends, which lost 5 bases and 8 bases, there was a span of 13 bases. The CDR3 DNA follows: TGTGCCAGCAGCCCACGATCACAATATGAGCAGTTCTTC. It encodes CASSPRSQYEQFF.

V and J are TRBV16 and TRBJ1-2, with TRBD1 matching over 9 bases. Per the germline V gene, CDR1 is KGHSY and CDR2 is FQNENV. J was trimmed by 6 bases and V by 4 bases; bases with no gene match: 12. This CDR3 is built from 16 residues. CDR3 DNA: TGTGCCAGCAGCCCAGTCCCGGGACAGGGTTCGGATGGCTACACCTTC. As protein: CASSPVPGQGSDGYTF.

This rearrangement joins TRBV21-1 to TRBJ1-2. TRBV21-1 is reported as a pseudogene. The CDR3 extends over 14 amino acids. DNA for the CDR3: TGTGCCAGCAGCAAAGTGACGAGGAACTATGGCTACACCTTC. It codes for CASSKVTRNYGYTF.

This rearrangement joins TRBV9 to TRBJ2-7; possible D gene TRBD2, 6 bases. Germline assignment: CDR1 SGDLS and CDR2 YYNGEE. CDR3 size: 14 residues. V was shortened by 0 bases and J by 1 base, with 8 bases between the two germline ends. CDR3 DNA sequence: TGTGCCAGCAGCGTAGCGGGGGAATCCTACGAGCAGTACTTC. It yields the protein CASSVAGESYEQYF.

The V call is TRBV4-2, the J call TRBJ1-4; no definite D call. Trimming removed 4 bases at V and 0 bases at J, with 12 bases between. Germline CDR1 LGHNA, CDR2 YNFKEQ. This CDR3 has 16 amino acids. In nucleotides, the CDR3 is TGTGCCAGCAGCCCCTCGTCCCAGGCAACTAATGAAAAACTGTTTTTT. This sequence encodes CASSPSSQATNEKLFF.